These 21 T cell receptor beta chains came from one sample sequenced in a study of CD8 T cells in Susac syndrome. Roughly 0.45 to 1 ug RNA was reverse transcribed with random hexamers. MiXCR, run by TCRdb on the immunoSEQ multiplex PCR reads, gives a single entry per CDR3 protein. The data show around 70,000 distinct CDR3 sequences, approximately 94% seen once. The sample was CD8+ T cells from PBMCs. Source of these receptors: a human donor with multiple sclerosis.

The chain combines TRBV6-5 with TRBJ2-2, with 7 positions matching TRBD2. Germline V lookup: CDR1 MNHEY, CDR2 SVGAGI. This CDR3 comprises 14 residues. V shed 8 bases, J shed 6 bases, and the junction held 9 bases outside the gene matches. CDR3 protein: CASLRGGDAGELFF. Here the CDR3 DNA reads TGTGCCAGCCTGCGGGGAGGGGATGCCGGGGAGCTGTTTTTT.

V gene TRBV20-1 combines with J gene TRBJ2-3; 7 positions match TRBD2. V was pared by 2 bases and J by 2 bases, with 4 bases of the junction left unmatched. The CDR3 has 14 amino acids. In germline, CDR1 is DFQATT, CDR2 SNEGSKA (reference sequence). CDR3 sequence (DNA): TGCAGTGCTAGACTAGCGGCGGTCACAGATACGCAGTATTTT. Residues: CSARLAAVTDTQYF.

The chain uses TRBV5-1 and TRBJ2-1; D gene ambiguous. The CDR3 has 13 residues. The germline CDR1 and CDR2 sequences are SGHRS and YFSETQ. The germline V and J ends were trimmed by 6 bases and 6 bases, with 13 bases remaining between them. Written as DNA, the CDR3 is TGCGCCAGCAAGAAAGAAACCCTCAATGAGCAGTTCTTC. As protein: CASKKETLNEQFF.

V usage is TRBV29-1 and J usage is TRBJ2-5, with D hard to call. Germline V lookup: CDR1 SQVTM, CDR2 ANQGSEA. The V end was cut by 1 base, the J end by 1 base, with 7 bases between. This CDR3 is built from 13 residues. The CDR3 reads CSVEGGIQETQYF. CDR3 bases: TGCAGCGTTGAAGGTGGTATCCAAGAGACCCAGTACTTC.

The J gene is TRBJ1-1, the V gene TRBV27; D may be TRBD1 (6 bases). CDR3 length: 15 residues. V was pared by 4 bases and J by 5 bases, with 17 bases between. Germline values: CDR1 MNHEY, CDR2 SMNVEV (reference sequence). CDR3 in amino acids: CASSSTGWGWTEAFF. The CDR3 coding sequence is TGTGCCAGCAGTTCTACAGGGTGGGGGTGGACTGAAGCTTTCTTT.

The V call is TRBV30, the J call TRBJ2-5; possibly TRBD2 for D (6 bases). The CDR3 runs to 18 residues. Trimming took 1 base from V and 0 from J, leaving 21 bases between them. From germline, CDR1 is GTSNPN and CDR2 SVGIG (reference sequence). The CDR3 loop is CAWSAPIVGGTYQETQYF. The CDR3, as DNA: TGTGCCTGGAGTGCCCCAATTGTAGGAGGGACTTACCAAGAGACCCAGTACTTC.

V usage is TRBV6-5 and J usage is TRBJ2-5, with D possibly TRBD2 on 5 matching bases. The CDR3 is 15 amino acids. Trimming took 6 bases from V and 1 from J, leaving 15 bases between them. Looked up from germline, CDR1 is MNHEY and CDR2 is SVGAGI. In nucleotides, the CDR3 is TGTGCCAGCAGCCGCCGGACGGGAACCCAAGAGACCCAGTACTTC. Protein: CASSRRTGTQETQYF.

J is TRBJ2-7 and V is TRBV9; the D is unclear. Trimming stripped 0 bases from V and 6 bases from J, with 7 bases between. Germline-derived CDR1 and CDR2 are SGDLS and YYNGEE. This CDR3 has 12 residues. DNA of the CDR3: TGTGCCAGCAGCGTAGATGTAGGCGAGCAGTACTTC. Its translation: CASSVDVGEQYF.

This clonotype has just one count. This chain uses TRBV2 with TRBJ2-7; D is ambiguous. Trimming shortened V by 3 bases and J by 1 base, and 10 bases separated the two germline ends. Germline lookup yields CDR1 SNHLY and CDR2 FYNNEI. The length of the CDR3 is 14 residues. The CDR3 DNA is TGTGCCAGCAGTGACTTGGTCGATTCCTACGAGCAGTACTTC. Amino acid sequence: CASSDLVDSYEQYF.

In its sample, this clonotype was seen once. V is TRBV7-8 and J is TRBJ2-2; TRBD1 agrees at 7 bases. Germline trimming cut 5 bases from V and 4 bases from J; bases unmatched to any gene: 16. The CDR3 has 18 amino acids. Germline V lookup: CDR1 SGHVS, CDR2 FQNEAQ. This CDR3 reads CASSLTPQGPRGTGELFF. The CDR3 DNA is TGTGCCAGCAGCCTCACCCCACAGGGGCCTCGGGGCACCGGGGAGCTGTTTTTT.

The rearrangement uses TRBV29-1 and TRBJ2-1; D possibly corresponds to TRBD2 (6 bases). CDR3 length: 18 amino acids. The V gene's germline CDR1 is SQVTM and CDR2 ANQGSEA. V lost 6 bases and J lost 0, with 24 bases in between. The CDR3 DNA follows: TGCAGCGTGTACGGGCGGGGCACCACGAGCCCCTCCTACAATGAGCAGTTCTTC. Protein product: CSVYGRGTTSPSYNEQFF.

The chain recombines TRBV27 with TRBJ2-2, with 8 positions matching TRBD1. This CDR3 comprises 15 residues. V shed 5 bases and J 1 base; nucleotides not matched to a gene: 3. Germline V CDR1 and CDR2: MNHEY, SMNVEV (reference sequence). Here the CDR3 DNA reads TGTGCCAGCAGTCCGGGGACAGGGAACACCGGGGAGCTGTTTTTT. This codes for CASSPGTGNTGELFF.

The chain is built from TRBV12-3 or TRBV12-4 and TRBJ1-1, with a weak D call TRBD1 (6 bases). CDR3 length: 13 residues. Trimming removed 2 bases at V and 4 bases at J, with 8 bases between. DNA for the CDR3: TGTGCCAGCAGTTTACAGGGGCCCACTGAAGCTTTCTTT. This translates into CASSLQGPTEAFF.

The chain joins TRBV28 to TRBJ2-1; 7 positions match TRBD2. V lost 1 base, J lost 8 bases, and 11 bases stayed unmatched. In germline, CDR1 is MDHEN, CDR2 SYDVKM. The CDR3 sequence is 16 residues long. CDR3 loop: CASSLLGRGERDEQFF. DNA of the CDR3: TGTGCCAGCAGTTTATTGGGACGGGGGGAGCGGGATGAGCAGTTCTTC.

This clonotype was seen only once. The chain carries TRBV29-1 and TRBJ2-7; 9 bases are shared with TRBD1. In germline, CDR1 is SQVTM, CDR2 ANQGSEA. The CDR3 totals 15 residues. V shed 4 bases and J 3 bases; nucleotides not matched to a gene: 10. For the CDR3, the DNA is TGCAGCGTTGCCAGGAGTGGGACAGGGATCTACGAGCAGTACTTC. Its protein is CSVARSGTGIYEQYF.

V usage is TRBV18 and J usage is TRBJ2-1; 11 positions match TRBD2. CDR3 length: 17 amino acids. CDR1 is KGHSH, CDR2 LQKENI, per germline. Losses at the gene ends were 6 bases for V and 7 bases for J; bases not matched to a gene: 14. CDR3 sequence: CASSRLAGRDLGNEQFF. CDR3 nucleotide sequence: TGTGCCAGCTCGCGACTAGCGGGACGTGACTTGGGGAATGAGCAGTTCTTC. Full variable domain (remainder filled in from reference TRBV18 and TRBJ2-1): NAGVMQNPRHLVRRRGQEARLRCSPMKGHSHVYWYRQLPEEGLKFMVYLQKENIIDESGMPKERFSAEFPKEGPSILRIQQVVRGDSAAYFCASSRLAGRDLGNEQFFGPGTRLTVL.

Here the CDR3 DNA reads TGCGCCAGCAGCCACCGGACAGACGGGACTGAAGCTTTCTTT. Translation gives CASSHRTDGTEAFF. This chain uses TRBV5-1 with TRBJ1-1; D may be TRBD1 (6 bases). The CDR3 consists of 14 residues. Per the germline V gene, CDR1 is SGHRS and CDR2 is YFSETQ. V shed 4 bases and J shed 5 bases, with 15 bases lying between them. Combining the CDR3 with reference TRBV5-1 and TRBJ1-1 gives the whole variable domain KAGVTQTPRYLIKTRGQQVTLSCSPISGHRSVSWYQQTPGQGLQFLFEYFSETQRNKGNFPGRFSGRQFSNSRSEMNVSTLELGDSALYLCASSHRTDGTEAFFGQGTRLTVV.

Details on this clonotype: At one of its ends the junction is not consistent with the germline gene, which may arise from a read error. The chain recombines TRBV29-1 with TRBJ2-7; maybe TRBD1 (8 bases). This CDR3 spans 14 amino acids. Germline CDR1 is SQVTM and CDR2 is ANQGSEA. The CDR3 sequence: CSVQSGTGPYGQYF. The CDR3 DNA reads TGCAGCGTCCAGAGCGGGACAGGACCCTACGGGCAGTACTTC.

The chain recombines TRBV30 with TRBJ1-2; 7 bases line up with TRBD1. CDR3 length: 13 residues. V was clipped by 1 base and J by 4 bases; unmatched bases: 3. CDR1 GTSNPN and CDR2 SVGIG come from the germline V gene (reference sequence). The DNA for the CDR3 is TGTGCCTGGAGTGACGGGACAGTCTATGGCTACACCTTC. Encoded protein: CAWSDGTVYGYTF.

This clonotype was seen only once. V is TRBV15 and J is TRBJ2-7, with D maybe TRBD2 (5 bases). Looked up from germline, CDR1 is LNHNV and CDR2 is YYDKDF (reference sequence). The CDR3 sequence is 16 residues long. V lost 0 bases to trimming and J lost 0 bases, with 12 bases between them. In nucleotides, the CDR3 is TGTGCCACCAGCAGAGAGGAGCAAGGAGGCTCCTACGAGCAGTACTTC. This translates into CATSREEQGGSYEQYF.

This sequence joins TRBV7-9 and TRBJ2-2; 7 bases match TRBD1. Germline values: CDR1 SEHNR, CDR2 FQNEAQ (reference sequence). The length of the CDR3 is 16 residues. Losses at the gene ends were 1 base for V and 4 bases for J; bases not matched to a gene: 6. As DNA, the CDR3 is TGTGCCAGCAGCTTAGAAGGGGGCAGCAGCACCGGGGAGCTGTTTTTT. Amino acid sequence: CASSLEGGSSTGELFF.